This T cell receptor beta chain was captured by sequencing in a study of tumor-infiltrating lymphocytes in primary liver carcinoma. The wider study: Patients had primary liver carcinoma treated by surgical resection. Patients comprised men and women whose ages fell between 30 and 69 years. Study results and limitations: Among the pair types, tumor region pairs showed more overlap than tumor-adjacent and tumor-blood pairs.

The authors made TCR beta cDNA from about 500 ng total RNA with a constant-region primer. Researchers made the TCR beta libraries by running three nested multiplex PCR rounds with slightly modified ARM-PCR. TCRdb analysed the multiplex PCR reads with MiXCR anew, one entry per CDR3 protein. The sample consists of 250,000 to 400,000 distinct CDR3 sequences, approximately 65% of them appearing once. The authors took blood RNA from unsorted whole blood and also extracted germline DNA. About this clonotype itself: Its antigen is not identified. The junction departs from the called germline gene at one end, perhaps through a read error.

The origin of this receptor is a man aged 40-55 years with primary liver carcinoma and hepatitis B virus infection. Sample: peripheral blood.

CDR3 bases: TGTGTCAGCAGCCAAAAGGCCCCGGGACTAGTGGACGGGGAGCTGTTTTTT. It is translated as CVSSQKAPGLVDGELFF. This sequence joins TRBV4-2 and TRBJ2-2; 8 nucleotides match TRBD2. Germline CDR1 and CDR2: LGHNA and YNFKEQ. CDR3 length: 17 amino acids.